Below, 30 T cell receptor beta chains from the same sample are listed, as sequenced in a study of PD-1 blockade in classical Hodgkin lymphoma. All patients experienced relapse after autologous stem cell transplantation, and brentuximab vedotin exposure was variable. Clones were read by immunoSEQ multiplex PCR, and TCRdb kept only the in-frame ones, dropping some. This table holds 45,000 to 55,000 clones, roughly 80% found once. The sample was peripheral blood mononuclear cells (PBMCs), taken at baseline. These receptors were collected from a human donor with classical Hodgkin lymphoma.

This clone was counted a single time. This chain's CDR3 is CASSSNDRGSKAFF. The CDR3 DNA is TGTGCCAGCAGCTCGAATGACAGGGGGAGTAAAGCTTTCTTT. The genes are TRBV6-6 and TRBJ1-1; TRBD1 agrees at 9 bases. This CDR3 comprises 14 residues. V shed 6 bases and J 9 bases; nucleotides not matched to a gene: 11. The germline CDR1 and CDR2 sequences are MNHNY and SVGAGI (reference sequence).

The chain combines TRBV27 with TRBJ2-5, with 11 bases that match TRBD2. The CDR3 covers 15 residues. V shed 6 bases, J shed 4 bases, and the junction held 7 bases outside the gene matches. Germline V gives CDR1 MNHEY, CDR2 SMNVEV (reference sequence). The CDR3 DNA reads TGTGCCAGCAGACCGACTAGCGGGGTTGGAGAGACCCAGTACTTC. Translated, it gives CASRPTSGVGETQYF.

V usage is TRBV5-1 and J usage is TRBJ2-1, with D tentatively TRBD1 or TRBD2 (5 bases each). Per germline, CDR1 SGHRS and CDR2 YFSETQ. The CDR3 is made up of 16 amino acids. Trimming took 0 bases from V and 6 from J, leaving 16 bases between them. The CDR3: CASSLAYQTGGNEQFF. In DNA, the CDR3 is TGCGCCAGCAGCTTGGCCTATCAGACTGGGGGCAATGAGCAGTTCTTC.

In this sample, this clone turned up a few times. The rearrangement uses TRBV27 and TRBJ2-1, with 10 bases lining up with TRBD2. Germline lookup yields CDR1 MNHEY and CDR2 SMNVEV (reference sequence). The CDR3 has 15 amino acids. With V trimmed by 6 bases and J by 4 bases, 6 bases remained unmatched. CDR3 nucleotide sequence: TGTGCCAGCAGCGTCAGGACTAGCGGATACAATGAGCAGTTCTTC. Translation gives CASSVRTSGYNEQFF.

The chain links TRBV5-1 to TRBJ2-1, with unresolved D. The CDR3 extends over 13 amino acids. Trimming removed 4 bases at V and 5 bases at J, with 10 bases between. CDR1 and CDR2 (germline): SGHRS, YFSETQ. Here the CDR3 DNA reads TGCGCCAGCAGCCGGTCACCCGACAATGAGCAGTTCTTC. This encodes CASSRSPDNEQFF.

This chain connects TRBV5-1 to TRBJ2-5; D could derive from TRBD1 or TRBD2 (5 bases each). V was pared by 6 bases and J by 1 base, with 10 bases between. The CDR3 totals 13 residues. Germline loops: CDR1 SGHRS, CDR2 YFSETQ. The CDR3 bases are TGCGCCAGCACCAGGGACGCCCAAGAGACCCAGTACTTC. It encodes CASTRDAQETQYF.

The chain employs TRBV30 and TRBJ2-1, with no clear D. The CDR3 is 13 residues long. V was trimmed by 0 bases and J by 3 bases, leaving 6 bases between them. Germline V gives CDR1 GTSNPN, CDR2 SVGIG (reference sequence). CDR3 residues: CAWSVGSYNEQFF. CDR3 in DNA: TGTGCCTGGAGTGTGGGTAGCTACAATGAGCAGTTCTTC.

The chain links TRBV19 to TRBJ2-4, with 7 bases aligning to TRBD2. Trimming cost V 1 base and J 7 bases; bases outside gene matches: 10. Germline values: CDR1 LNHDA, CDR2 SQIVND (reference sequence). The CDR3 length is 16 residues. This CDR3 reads CASSIVGEGRGNIQYF. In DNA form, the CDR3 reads TGTGCCAGTAGTATAGTAGGGGAGGGCCGAGGGAACATTCAGTACTTC.

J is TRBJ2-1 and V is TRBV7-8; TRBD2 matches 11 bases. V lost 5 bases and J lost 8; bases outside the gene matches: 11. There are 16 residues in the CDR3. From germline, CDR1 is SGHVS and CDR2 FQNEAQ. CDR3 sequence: CASSQTRLAGGDEQFF. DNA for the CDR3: TGTGCCAGCAGCCAAACCCGGCTAGCGGGAGGCGATGAGCAGTTCTTC.

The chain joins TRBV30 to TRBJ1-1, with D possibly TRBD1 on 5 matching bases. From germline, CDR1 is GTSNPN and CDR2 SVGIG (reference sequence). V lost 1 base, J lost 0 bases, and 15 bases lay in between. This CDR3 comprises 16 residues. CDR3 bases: TGTGCCTGGAGTGGTGGGGCCGGACTTATGAACACTGAAGCTTTCTTT. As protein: CAWSGGAGLMNTEAFF.

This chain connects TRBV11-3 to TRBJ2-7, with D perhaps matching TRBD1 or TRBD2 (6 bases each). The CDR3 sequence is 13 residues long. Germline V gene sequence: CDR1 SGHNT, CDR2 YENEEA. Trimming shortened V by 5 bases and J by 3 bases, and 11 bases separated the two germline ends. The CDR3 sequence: CASSLGGGYEQYV. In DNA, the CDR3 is TGTGCCAGCAGCCTAGGAGGGGGCTACGAGCAGTACGTC.

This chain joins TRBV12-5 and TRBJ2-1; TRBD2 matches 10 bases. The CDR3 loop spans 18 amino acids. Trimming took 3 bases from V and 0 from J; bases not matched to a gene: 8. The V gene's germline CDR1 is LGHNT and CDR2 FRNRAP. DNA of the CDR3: TGTGCTAGTGGTTTTTCTAGCGGGAGTGACCTCTCCTACAATGAGCAGTTCTTC. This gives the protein CASGFSSGSDLSYNEQFF.

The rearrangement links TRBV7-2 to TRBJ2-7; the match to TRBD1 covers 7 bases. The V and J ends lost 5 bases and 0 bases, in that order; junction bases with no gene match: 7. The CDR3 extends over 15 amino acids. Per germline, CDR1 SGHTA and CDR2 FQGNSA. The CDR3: CASSPGQPSSYEQYV. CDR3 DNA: TGTGCCAGCAGCCCGGGACAGCCTAGCTCCTACGAGCAGTACGTC.

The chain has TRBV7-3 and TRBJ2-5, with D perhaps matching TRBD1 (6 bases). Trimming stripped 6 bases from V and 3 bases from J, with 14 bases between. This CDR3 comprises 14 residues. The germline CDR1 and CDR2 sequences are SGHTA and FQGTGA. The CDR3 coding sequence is TGTGCCAGCAGTAAAGGGGGAGTCAAAGAGACCCAGTACTTC. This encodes CASSKGGVKETQYF.

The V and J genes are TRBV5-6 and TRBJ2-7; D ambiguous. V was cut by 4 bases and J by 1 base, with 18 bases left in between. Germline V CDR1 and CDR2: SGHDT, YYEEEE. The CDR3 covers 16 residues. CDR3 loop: CASSLRPLINSYEQYV. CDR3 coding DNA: TGTGCCAGCAGCCTCCGACCTCTGATCAATTCCTACGAGCAGTACGTC.

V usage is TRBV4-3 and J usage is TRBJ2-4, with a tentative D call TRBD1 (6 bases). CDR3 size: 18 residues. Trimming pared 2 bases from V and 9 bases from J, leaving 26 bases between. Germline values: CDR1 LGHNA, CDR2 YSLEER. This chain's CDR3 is CASSQPLFDRWRWGIQYF. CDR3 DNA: TGCGCCAGCAGCCAACCCCTTTTTGACAGGTGGAGGTGGGGCATTCAGTACTTC.

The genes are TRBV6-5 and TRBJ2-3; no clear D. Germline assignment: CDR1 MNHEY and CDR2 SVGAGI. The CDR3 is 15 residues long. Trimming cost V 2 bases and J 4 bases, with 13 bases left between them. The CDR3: CASSYLDRVADTQYF. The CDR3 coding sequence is TGTGCCAGCAGTTACCTGGACCGGGTCGCAGATACGCAGTATTTT.

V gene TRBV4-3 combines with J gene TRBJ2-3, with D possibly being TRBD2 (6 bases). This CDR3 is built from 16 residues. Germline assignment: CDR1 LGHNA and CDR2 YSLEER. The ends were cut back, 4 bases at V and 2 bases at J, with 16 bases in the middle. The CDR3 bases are TGCGCCAGCAGCCCAAGCGGCGGGGCCTCCACAGATACGCAGTATTTT. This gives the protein CASSPSGGASTDTQYF.

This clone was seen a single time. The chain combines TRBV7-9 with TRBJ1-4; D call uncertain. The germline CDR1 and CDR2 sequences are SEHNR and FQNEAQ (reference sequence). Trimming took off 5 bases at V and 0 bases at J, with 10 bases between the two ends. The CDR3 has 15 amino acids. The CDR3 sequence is CASSKTRATNEKLFF. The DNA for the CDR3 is TGTGCCAGCAGCAAAACGAGAGCAACTAATGAAAAACTGTTTTTT. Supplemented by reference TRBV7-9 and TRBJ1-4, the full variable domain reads DTGVSQNPRHKITKRGQNVTFRCDPISEHNRLYWYRQTLGQGPEFLTYFQNEAQLEKSRLLSDRFSAERPKGSFSTLEIQRTEQGDSAMYLCASSKTRATNEKLFFGSGTQLSVL.

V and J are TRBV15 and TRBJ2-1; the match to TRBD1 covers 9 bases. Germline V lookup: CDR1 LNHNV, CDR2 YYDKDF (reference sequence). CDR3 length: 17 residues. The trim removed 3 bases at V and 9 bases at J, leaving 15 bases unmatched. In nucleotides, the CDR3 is TGTGCCACCAGCAGCAACCTAGGGGACAGGGATCTGGCTGAGCAGTTCTTC. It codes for CATSSNLGDRDLAEQFF. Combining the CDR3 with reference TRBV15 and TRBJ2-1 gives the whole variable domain DAMVIQNPRYQVTQFGKPVTLSCSQTLNHNVMYWYQQKSSQAPKLLFHYYDKDFNNEADTPDNFQSRRPNTSFCFLDIRSPGLGDTAMYLCATSSNLGDRDLAEQFFGPGTRLTVL.

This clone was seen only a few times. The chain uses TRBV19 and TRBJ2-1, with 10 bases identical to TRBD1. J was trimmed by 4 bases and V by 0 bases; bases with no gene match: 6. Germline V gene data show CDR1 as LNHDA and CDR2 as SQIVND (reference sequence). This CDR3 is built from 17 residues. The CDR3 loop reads CASSIDRGTGEYNEQFF. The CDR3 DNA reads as TGTGCCAGTAGTATAGATCGAGGGACAGGGGAATACAATGAGCAGTTCTTC.

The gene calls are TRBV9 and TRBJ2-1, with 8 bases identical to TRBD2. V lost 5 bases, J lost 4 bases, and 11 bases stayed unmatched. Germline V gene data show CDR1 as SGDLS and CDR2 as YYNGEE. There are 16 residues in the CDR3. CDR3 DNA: TGTGCCAGCAGTCTAACCGGGACTAGGATTTACAATGAGCAGTTCTTC. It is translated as CASSLTGTRIYNEQFF. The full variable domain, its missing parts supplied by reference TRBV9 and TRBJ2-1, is DSGVTQTPKHLITATGQRVTLRCSPRSGDLSVYWYQQSLDQGLQFLIQYYNGEERAKGNILERFSAQQFPDLHSELNLSSLELGDSALYFCASSLTGTRIYNEQFFGPGTRLTVL.

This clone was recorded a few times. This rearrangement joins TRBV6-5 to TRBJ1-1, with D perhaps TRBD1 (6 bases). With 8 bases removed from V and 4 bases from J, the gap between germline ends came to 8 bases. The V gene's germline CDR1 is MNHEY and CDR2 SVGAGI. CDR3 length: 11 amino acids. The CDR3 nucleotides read TGTGCCAGCCCGGACAGCACTGAAGCTTTCTTT. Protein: CASPDSTEAFF.

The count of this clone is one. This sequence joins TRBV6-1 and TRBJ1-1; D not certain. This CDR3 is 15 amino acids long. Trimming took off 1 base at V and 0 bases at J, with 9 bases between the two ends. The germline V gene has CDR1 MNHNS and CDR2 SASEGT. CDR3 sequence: CASSEGTAMNTEAFF. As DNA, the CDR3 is TGTGCCAGCAGTGAAGGAACAGCTATGAACACTGAAGCTTTCTTT.

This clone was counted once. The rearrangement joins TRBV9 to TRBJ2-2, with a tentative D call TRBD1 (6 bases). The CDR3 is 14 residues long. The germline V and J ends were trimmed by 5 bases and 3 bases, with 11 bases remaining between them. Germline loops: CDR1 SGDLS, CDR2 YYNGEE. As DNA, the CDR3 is TGTGCCAGCAGTTGGGACATCCACACCGGGGAGCTGTTTTTT. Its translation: CASSWDIHTGELFF.

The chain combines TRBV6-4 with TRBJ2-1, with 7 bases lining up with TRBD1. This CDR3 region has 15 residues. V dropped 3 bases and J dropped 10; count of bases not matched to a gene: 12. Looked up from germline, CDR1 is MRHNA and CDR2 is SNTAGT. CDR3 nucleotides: TGTGCCAGCAGTGAAGGGACAGACCCTATGCGGGAGCAGTTCTTC. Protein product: CASSEGTDPMREQFF.

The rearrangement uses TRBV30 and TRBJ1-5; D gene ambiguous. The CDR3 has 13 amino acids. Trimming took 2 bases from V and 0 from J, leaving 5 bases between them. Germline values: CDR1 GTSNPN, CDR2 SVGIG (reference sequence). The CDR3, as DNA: TGTGCCTGGAGTAGGTATAGCAATCAGCCCCAGCATTTT. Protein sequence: CAWSRYSNQPQHF.

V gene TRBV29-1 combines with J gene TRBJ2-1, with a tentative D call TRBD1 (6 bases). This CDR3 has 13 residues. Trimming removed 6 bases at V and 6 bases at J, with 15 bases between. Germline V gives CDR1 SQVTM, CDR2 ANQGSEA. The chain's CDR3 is CSVNRAGVNEQFF. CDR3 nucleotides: TGCAGCGTGAACAGGGCAGGAGTCAATGAGCAGTTCTTC.

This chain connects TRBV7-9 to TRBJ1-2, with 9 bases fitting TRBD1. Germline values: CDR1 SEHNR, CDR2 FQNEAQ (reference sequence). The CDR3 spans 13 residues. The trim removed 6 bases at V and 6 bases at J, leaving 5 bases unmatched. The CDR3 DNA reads TGTGCCAGCAGGAGTACAGGGGGCGATGGCTACACCTTC. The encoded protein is CASRSTGGDGYTF.

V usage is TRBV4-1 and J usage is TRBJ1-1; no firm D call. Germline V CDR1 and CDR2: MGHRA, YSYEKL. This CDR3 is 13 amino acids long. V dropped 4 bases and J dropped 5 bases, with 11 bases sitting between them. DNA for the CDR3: TGCGCCAGCAGCCTCCCTTCCATTACTGAAGCTTTCTTT. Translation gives CASSLPSITEAFF.